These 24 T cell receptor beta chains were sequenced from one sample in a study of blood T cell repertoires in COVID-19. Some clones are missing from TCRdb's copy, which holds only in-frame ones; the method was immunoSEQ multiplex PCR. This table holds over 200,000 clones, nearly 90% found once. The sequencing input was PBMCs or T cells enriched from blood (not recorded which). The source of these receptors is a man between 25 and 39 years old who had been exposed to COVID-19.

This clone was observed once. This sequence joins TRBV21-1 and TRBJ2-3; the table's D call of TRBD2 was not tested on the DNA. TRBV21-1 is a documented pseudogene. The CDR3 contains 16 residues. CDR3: CARMEAGWLSTDTQYF. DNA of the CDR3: TGTGCCAGAATGGAGGCGGGCTGGCTCTCCACAGATACGCAGTATTTT.

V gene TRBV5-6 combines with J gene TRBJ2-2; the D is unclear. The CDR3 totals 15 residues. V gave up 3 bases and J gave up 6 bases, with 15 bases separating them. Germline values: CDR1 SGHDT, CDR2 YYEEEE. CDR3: CASSSTFTQAGELFF. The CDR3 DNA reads TGTGCCAGCAGCTCGACCTTCACCCAGGCCGGGGAGCTGTTTTTT.

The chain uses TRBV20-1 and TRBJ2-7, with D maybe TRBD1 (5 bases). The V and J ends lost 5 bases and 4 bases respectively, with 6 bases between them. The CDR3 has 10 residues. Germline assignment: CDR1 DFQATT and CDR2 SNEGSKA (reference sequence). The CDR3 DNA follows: TGCAGTGCTCAGGGATACGAGCAGTACTTC. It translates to CSAQGYEQYF.

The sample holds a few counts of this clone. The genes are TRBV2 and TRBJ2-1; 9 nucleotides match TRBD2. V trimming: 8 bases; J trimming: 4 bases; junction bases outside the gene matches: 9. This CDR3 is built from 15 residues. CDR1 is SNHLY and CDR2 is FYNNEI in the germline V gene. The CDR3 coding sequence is TGTGCCAGCTATGATGCGGGGGGGCCGTACAATGAGCAGTTCTTC. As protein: CASYDAGGPYNEQFF.

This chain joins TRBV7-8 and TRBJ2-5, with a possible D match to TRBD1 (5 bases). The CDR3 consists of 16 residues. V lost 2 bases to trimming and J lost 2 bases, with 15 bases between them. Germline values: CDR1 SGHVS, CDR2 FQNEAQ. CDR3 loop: CASSLHRRTEQETQYF. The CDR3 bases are TGTGCCAGCAGCTTACACAGGCGAACCGAACAAGAGACCCAGTACTTC.

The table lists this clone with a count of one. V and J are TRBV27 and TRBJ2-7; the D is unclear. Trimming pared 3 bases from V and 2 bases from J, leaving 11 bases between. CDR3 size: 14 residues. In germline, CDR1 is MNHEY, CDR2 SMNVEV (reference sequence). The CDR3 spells CASSLVASTYEQYF. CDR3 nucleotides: TGTGCCAGCAGTTTGGTAGCCTCAACCTACGAGCAGTACTTC.

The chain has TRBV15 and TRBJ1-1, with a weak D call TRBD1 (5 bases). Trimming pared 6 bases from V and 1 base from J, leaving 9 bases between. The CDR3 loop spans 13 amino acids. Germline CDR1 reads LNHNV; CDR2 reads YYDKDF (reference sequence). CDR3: CATRATGNTEAFF. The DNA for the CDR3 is TGTGCCACCAGAGCAACAGGGAACACTGAAGCTTTCTTT. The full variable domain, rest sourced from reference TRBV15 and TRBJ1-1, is DAMVIQNPRYQVTQFGKPVTLSCSQTLNHNVMYWYQQKSSQAPKLLFHYYDKDFNNEADTPDNFQSRRPNTSFCFLDIRSPGLGDTAMYLCATRATGNTEAFFGQGTRLTVV.

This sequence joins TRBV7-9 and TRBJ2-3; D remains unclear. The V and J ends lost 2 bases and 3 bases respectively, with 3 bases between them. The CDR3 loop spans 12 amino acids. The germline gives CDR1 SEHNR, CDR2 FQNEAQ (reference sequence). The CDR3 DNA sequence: TGTGCCAGCAGCTTACTAACAGATACGCAGTATTTT. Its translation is CASSLLTDTQYF. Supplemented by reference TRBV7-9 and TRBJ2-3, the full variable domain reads DTGVSQNPRHKITKRGQNVTFRCDPISEHNRLYWYRQTLGQGPEFLTYFQNEAQLEKSRLLSDRFSAERPKGSFSTLEIQRTEQGDSAMYLCASSLLTDTQYFGPGTRLTVL.

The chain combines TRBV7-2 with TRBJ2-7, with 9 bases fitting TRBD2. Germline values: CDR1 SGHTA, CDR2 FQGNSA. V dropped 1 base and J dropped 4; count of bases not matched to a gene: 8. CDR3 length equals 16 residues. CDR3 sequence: CASSLEGGGAGYEQYF. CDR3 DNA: TGTGCCAGCAGCTTAGAGGGCGGGGGGGCCGGTTACGAGCAGTACTTC.

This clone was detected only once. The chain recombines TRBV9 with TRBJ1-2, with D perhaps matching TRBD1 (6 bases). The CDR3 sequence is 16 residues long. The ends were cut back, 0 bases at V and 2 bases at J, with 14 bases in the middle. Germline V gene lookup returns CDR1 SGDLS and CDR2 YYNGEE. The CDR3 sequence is CASSVAQGRRNYGYTF. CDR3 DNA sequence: TGTGCCAGCAGCGTAGCACAGGGTCGGCGGAACTATGGCTACACCTTC.

Here the CDR3 reads CASSPTGSNTGELFF. Written as DNA, the CDR3 is TGTGCCAGCAGCCCCACAGGGTCGAACACCGGGGAGCTGTTTTTT. The V call is TRBV27, the J call TRBJ2-2, with D possibly matching TRBD1 (6 bases). Deletions cut 6 bases from V and 0 bases from J, with 11 bases between. Germline V lookup: CDR1 MNHEY, CDR2 SMNVEV (reference sequence). This CDR3 region has 15 residues.

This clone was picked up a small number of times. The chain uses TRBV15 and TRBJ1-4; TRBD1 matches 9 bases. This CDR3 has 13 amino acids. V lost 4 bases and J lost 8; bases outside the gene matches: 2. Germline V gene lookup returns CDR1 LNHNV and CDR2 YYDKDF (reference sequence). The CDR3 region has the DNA TGTGCCACCAGCATCGACAGGGGGGAAAAACTGTTTTTT. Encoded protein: CATSIDRGEKLFF.

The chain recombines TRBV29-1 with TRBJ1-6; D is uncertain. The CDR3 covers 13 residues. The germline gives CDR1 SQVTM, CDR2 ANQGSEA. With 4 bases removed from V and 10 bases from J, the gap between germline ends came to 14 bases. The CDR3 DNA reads TGCAGCGTTGCTTCGGGTTCCGGATCACCCCTCCACTTT. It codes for CSVASGSGSPLHF.

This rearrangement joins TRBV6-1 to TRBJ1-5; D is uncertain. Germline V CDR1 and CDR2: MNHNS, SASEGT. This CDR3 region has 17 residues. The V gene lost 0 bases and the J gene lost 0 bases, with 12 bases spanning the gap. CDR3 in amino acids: CASSEAIRQDSNQPQHF. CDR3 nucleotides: TGTGCCAGCAGTGAAGCGATTAGGCAGGATAGCAATCAGCCCCAGCATTTT.

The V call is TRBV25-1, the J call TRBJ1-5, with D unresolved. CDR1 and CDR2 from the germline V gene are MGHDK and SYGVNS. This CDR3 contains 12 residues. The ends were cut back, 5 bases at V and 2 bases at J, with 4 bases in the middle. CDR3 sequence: CASSSGNQPQHF. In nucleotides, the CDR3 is TGTGCCAGCAGTAGCGGCAATCAGCCCCAGCATTTT.

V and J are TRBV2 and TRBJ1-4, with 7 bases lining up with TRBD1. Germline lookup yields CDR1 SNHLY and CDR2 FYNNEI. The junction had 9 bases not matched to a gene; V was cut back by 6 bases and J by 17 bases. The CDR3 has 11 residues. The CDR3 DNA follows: TGTGCCAGCAGGGACGGGACAGCCTTTTTTTTT. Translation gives CASRDGTAFFF. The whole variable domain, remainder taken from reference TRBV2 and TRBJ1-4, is EPEVTQTPSHQVTQMGQEVILRCVPISNHLYFYWYRQILGQKVEFLVSFYNNEISEKSEIFDDQFSVERPDGSNFTLKIRSTKLEDSAMYFCASRDGTAFFFGSGTQLSVL.

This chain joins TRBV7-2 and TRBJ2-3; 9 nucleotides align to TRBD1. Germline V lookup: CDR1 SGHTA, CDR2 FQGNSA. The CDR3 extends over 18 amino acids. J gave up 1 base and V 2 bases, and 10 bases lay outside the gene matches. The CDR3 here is CASSLYGNRGLGTDTQYF. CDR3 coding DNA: TGTGCCAGCAGCTTATACGGTAACAGGGGGCTCGGCACAGATACGCAGTATTTT.

This chain's CDR3 is CASQFDSRSGNTIYF. CDR3 sequence (DNA): TGTGCCAGCCAATTCGACAGCCGCTCTGGAAACACCATATATTTT. This sequence joins TRBV6-5 and TRBJ1-3; TRBD1 is a possible D gene (5 bases). Trimming pared 8 bases from V and 0 bases from J, leaving 14 bases between. Germline lookup yields CDR1 MNHEY and CDR2 SVGAGI. This CDR3 is 15 amino acids long.

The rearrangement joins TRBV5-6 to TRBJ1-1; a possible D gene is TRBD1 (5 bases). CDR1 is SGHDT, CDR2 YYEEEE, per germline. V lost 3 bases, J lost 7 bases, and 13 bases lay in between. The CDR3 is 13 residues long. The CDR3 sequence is CASSSWDSIEAFF. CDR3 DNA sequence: TGTGCCAGCAGCTCCTGGGACTCCATTGAAGCTTTCTTT.

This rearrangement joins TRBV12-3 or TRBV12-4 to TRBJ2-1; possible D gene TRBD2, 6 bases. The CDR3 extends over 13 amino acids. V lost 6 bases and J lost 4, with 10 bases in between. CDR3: CASRPTRYNEQFF. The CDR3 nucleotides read TGTGCCAGCAGACCGACTAGATACAATGAGCAGTTCTTC.

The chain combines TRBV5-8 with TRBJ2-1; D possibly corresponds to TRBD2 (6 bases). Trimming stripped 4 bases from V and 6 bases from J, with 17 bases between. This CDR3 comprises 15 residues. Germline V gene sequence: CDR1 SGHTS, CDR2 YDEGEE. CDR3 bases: TGTGCCAGCAGCCGAGCGGGCCTCCAACGCAATGAGCAGTTCTTC. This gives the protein CASSRAGLQRNEQFF.

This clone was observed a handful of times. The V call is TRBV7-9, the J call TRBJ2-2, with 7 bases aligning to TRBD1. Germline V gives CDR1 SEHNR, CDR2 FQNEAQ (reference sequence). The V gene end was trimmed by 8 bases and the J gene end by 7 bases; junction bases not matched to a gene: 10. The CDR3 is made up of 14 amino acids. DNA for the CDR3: TGTGCCAGCGGCCCCGGGACAGATTTCGGGGAGCTGTTTTTT. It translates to CASGPGTDFGELFF.

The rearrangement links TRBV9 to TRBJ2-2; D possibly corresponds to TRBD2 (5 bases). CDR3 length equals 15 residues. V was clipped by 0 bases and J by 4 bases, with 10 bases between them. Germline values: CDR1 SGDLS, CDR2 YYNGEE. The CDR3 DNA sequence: TGTGCCAGCAGCGTAGCTTGGGAGACCACCGGGGAGCTGTTTTTT. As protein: CASSVAWETTGELFF.

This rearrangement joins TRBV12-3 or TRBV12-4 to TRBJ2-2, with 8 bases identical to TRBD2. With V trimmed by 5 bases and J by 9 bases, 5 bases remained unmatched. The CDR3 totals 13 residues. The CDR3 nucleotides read TGTGCCAGCAGTGCGAGCGGGGGAAGGGAGCTGTTTTTT. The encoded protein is CASSASGGRELFF.